What follows are 14 T cell receptor beta chains derived from one specimen sequenced in a study of blood T cell repertoires in COVID-19. Clones were sequenced by immunoSEQ multiplex PCR, and TCRdb holds only the in-frame ones, with some missing. The sample contains 400,000 to 450,000 clones, approximately 88% of which appear only once. The sample taken for sequencing was peripheral blood. The origin of the receptors is a woman in her forties or fifties with COVID-19, enrolled during active disease.

The chain couples TRBV3-1 (or the pseudogene TRBV3-2) to TRBJ1-1; D call uncertain. Germline V gives CDR1 LGHDT, CDR2 YNNKEL (reference sequence). Deletions cut 3 bases from V and 6 bases from J, with 8 bases between. The CDR3 is made up of 12 amino acids. The CDR3 sequence is CASSQRVSEAFF. The CDR3, as DNA: TGTGCCAGCAGCCAGAGGGTGTCTGAAGCTTTCTTT.

CDR3 bases: TGTGCCAGCTCACAAACAGGTTACTCCTACGAGCAGTACTTC. Its translation: CASSQTGYSYEQYF. The V call is TRBV18, the J call TRBJ2-7, with D possibly TRBD1 on 5 matching bases. The V and J ends lost 4 bases and 0 bases respectively, with 10 bases between them. The CDR3 covers 14 residues. Germline CDR1 is KGHSH and CDR2 is LQKENI.

The J gene is TRBJ1-5, the V gene TRBV27; D uncertain. The germline V gene encodes CDR1 MNHEY and CDR2 SMNVEV (reference sequence). The CDR3 is 12 amino acids. The V and J ends lost 11 bases and 4 bases respectively, with 12 bases between them. The CDR3 region has the DNA TGTGCCGCGGGCAGCCCTAATCAGCCCCAGCATTTT. As protein: CAAGSPNQPQHF.

The V and J genes are TRBV7-9 and TRBJ2-7; D is possibly TRBD1 (6 bases). The CDR3 is 13 amino acids. The germline V gene has CDR1 SEHNR and CDR2 FQNEAQ (reference sequence). Trimming stripped 7 bases from V and 2 bases from J, with 12 bases between. In nucleotides, the CDR3 is TGTGCCAGCATGCACAGGGTGACCTACGAGCAGTACTTC. As protein: CASMHRVTYEQYF.

The genes are TRBV28 and TRBJ2-3; D not resolved. The V and J ends lost 4 bases and 10 bases respectively, with 12 bases between them. The CDR3 is 12 residues long. Per the germline V gene, CDR1 is MDHEN and CDR2 is SYDVKM. The CDR3 is CASSSASGSQYF. Written as DNA, the CDR3 is TGTGCCAGCAGTTCCGCGTCCGGGTCGCAGTATTTT.

The rearrangement joins TRBV11-3 to TRBJ2-2; the match to TRBD2 covers 10 bases. The CDR3 contains 16 residues. The germline CDR1 and CDR2 sequences are SGHNT and YENEEA. The J segment lost 0 bases and the V segment lost 2 bases, leaving 0 bases of the junction unmatched. The CDR3 nucleotides read TGTGCCAGCAGCTTACTAGCGGGGGCGAACACCGGGGAGCTGTTTTTT. Protein product: CASSLLAGANTGELFF.

This clone occurred once. The chain employs TRBV19 and TRBJ2-5; TRBD2 aligns across 12 bases. The length of the CDR3 is 13 residues. Losses at the gene ends were 10 bases for V and 4 bases for J; bases not matched to a gene: 4. Germline CDR1 LNHDA, CDR2 SQIVND (reference sequence). CDR3 sequence reads: CATSGGALETQYF. CDR3 bases: TGTGCCACTAGCGGGGGGGCCCTAGAGACCCAGTACTTC.

V usage is TRBV5-1 and J usage is TRBJ1-6, with unresolved D. CDR1 SGHRS and CDR2 YFSETQ come from the germline V gene. The CDR3 consists of 15 residues. Trimming left V 0 bases short and J 9 bases short, with 13 bases between. The CDR3 sequence: CASSLDDVRSSPLHF. The CDR3 coding sequence is TGCGCCAGCAGCTTGGACGACGTGAGGAGTTCACCCCTCCACTTT.

In this sample, this clone turned up once. The chain links TRBV24-1 to TRBJ2-5; weak D call: TRBD2 (6 bases). Between the trimmed V and J ends, which lost 3 bases and 5 bases, there was a span of 21 bases. The CDR3 consists of 17 residues. Germline CDR1 is KGHDR and CDR2 is SFDVKD. The CDR3 loop is CATSDLPRGNRKETQYF. The DNA for the CDR3 is TGTGCCACCAGTGATCTCCCTCGGGGGAATCGGAAGGAGACCCAGTACTTC.

This chain links TRBV11-3 with TRBJ2-7; 9 positions agree with TRBD1. Germline trimming cut 2 bases from V and 6 bases from J; bases unmatched to any gene: 11. The germline V gene has CDR1 SGHNT and CDR2 YENEEA. The CDR3 consists of 16 residues. DNA of the CDR3: TGTGCCAGCAGCTTAAGGCCGGGACAGGGATTTGCCGAGCAGTACTTC. Its translation: CASSLRPGQGFAEQYF. Based on the CDR3 plus reference TRBV11-3 and TRBJ2-7, the full variable domain is EAGVVQSPRYKIIEKKQPVAFWCNPISGHNTLYWYLQNLGQGPELLIRYENEEAVDDSQLPKDRFSAERLKGVDSTLKIQPAELGDSAVYLCASSLRPGQGFAEQYFGPGTRLTVT.

V gene TRBV10-3 combines with J gene TRBJ1-1; a possible D gene is TRBD1 (6 bases). Deletions cut 6 bases from V and 4 bases from J, with 15 bases between. Per germline, CDR1 ENHRY and CDR2 SYGVKD. The CDR3 length is 14 residues. This chain's CDR3 is CAIRFSTQGTEAFF. CDR3 sequence (DNA): TGTGCCATCAGGTTCTCCACACAGGGCACTGAAGCTTTCTTT.

This chain connects TRBV5-1 to TRBJ2-7, with 7 nucleotides matching TRBD2. The CDR3 covers 16 residues. Unmatched junction bases numbered 7, after V lost 1 base and J lost 0 bases. Per germline, CDR1 SGHRS and CDR2 YFSETQ. CDR3 region: CASSLRGGGPSYEQYF. The CDR3 DNA is TGCGCCAGCAGCTTGAGAGGCGGGGGACCCTCCTACGAGCAGTACTTC. Looking up the rest from reference TRBV5-1 and TRBJ2-7 gives the full variable domain: KAGVTQTPRYLIKTRGQQVTLSCSPISGHRSVSWYQQTPGQGLQFLFEYFSETQRNKGNFPGRFSGRQFSNSRSEMNVSTLELGDSALYLCASSLRGGGPSYEQYFGPGTRLTVT.

The CDR3 sequence is CASNLQLNYGYTF. The CDR3 DNA reads TGTGCCAGCAATCTACAGCTTAACTATGGCTACACCTTC. V gene TRBV12-3 or TRBV12-4 combines with J gene TRBJ1-2; D is unclear. The CDR3 length is 13 residues. V lost 7 bases, J lost 1 base, and 10 bases lay in between.

The rearrangement links TRBV28 to TRBJ1-2; 9 bases agree with TRBD1. CDR1 is MDHEN and CDR2 is SYDVKM in the germline V gene. The CDR3 is 15 amino acids. V was pared by 3 bases and J by 8 bases, with 10 bases of the junction left unmatched. The CDR3 DNA reads TGTGCCAGCAGTTTGGATGGACAGGGGAGGGGAGGCTACACCTTC. Translation gives CASSLDGQGRGGYTF.